This T cell receptor beta chain was sequenced for a study of early T cells in non-severe SARS-CoV-2 infection. The CDR3 is 16 amino acids. Germline V gene sequence: CDR1 LGHDT, CDR2 YNNKEL (reference sequence). The V and J ends lost 6 bases and 5 bases respectively, with 22 bases between them. A single record per CDR3 protein comes from TCRdb applying MiXCR to the 5' RACE reads. There are tens of thousands of distinct CDR3 sequences in the sample; around 19% occur only once, and approximately 8.4% lies in the top ten. This rearrangement joins TRBV3-1 to TRBJ2-5; D unclear. Sequencing was performed on whole blood, taken at baseline. The TCR sequence derives from an adult who was a healthcare worker with PCR-confirmed SARS-CoV-2 infection or an uninfected control (not recorded which). The CDR3 here is CASSQSGTRRRETQYF. The CDR3 DNA is TGTGCCAGCAGTCAGTCCGGAACCAGGAGACGGGAGACCCAGTACTTC.